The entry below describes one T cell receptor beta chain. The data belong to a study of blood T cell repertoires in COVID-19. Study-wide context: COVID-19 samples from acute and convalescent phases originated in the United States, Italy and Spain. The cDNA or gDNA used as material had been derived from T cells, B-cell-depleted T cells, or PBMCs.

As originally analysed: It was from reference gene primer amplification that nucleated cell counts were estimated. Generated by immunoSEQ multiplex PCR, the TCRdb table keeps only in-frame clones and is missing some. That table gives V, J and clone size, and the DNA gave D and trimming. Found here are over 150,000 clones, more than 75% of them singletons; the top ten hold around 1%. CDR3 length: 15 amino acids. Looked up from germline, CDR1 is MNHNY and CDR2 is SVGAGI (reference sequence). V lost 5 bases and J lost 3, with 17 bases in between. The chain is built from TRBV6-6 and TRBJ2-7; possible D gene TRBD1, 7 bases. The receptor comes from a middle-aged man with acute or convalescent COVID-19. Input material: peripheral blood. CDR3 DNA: TGTGCCAGCAGTAATCCGGGGGACAGCCTCTACGAGCAGTACTTC. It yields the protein CASSNPGDSLYEQYF.